This TCR beta chain was profiled in a study of cytomegalovirus exposure and HLA in healthy donors. This CDR3 is built from 17 residues. Trimming took off 1 base at V and 7 bases at J, with 20 bases between the two ends. CDR1 and CDR2 (germline): MNHNS, SASEGT. Primers included in the PCR were 60 Vbeta and 13 Jbeta primers. Measured with immunoSEQ multiplex PCR; TCRdb has only the in-frame clones, and not every one. The table has 99,000 or so clones, approximately 76% seen once. The sequence was collected from a woman younger than 35 in good health and CMV-seropositive. The chain is built from TRBV6-1 and TRBJ1-5, with D possibly TRBD1 on 5 matching bases. Sequenced: PBMCs. The CDR3 reads CASSEGWHRRFNQPQHF. The CDR3, as DNA: TGTGCCAGCAGTGAAGGTTGGCACAGGCGCTTCAACCAGCCCCAGCATTTT.